Following are 14 T cell receptor beta chains from one sample sequenced in a study of monozygotic twins with inflammatory bowel disease. TCRdb reanalyzed the 5' RACE reads and collapses them to one entry per CDR3 protein, without DNA. This repertoire includes 400,000 to 500,000 distinct CDR3 sequences. Sequenced sample: blood. The receptors stem from a human donor with ulcerative colitis or Crohn's disease, or a healthy co-twin of an affected twin (not recorded which).

V gene TRBV11-3 combines with J gene TRBJ2-2; TCRdb selects TRBD2, and the lack of DNA leaves this call unchecked. This CDR3 is built from 15 residues. The germline CDR1 and CDR2 sequences are SGHNT and YENEEA. CDR3 region: CASSSQAGVTGELFF.

This chain links TRBV20-1 with TRBJ2-7; TCRdb names TRBD1, which stays unverified in the absence of DNA. The CDR3 has 13 amino acids. CDR1 is DFQATT and CDR2 is SNEGSKA in the germline V gene (reference sequence). The CDR3 sequence is CSASLGGDYEQYF.

The chain combines TRBV20-1 with TRBJ2-7; as DNA is missing, the TRBD2 call by TCRdb cannot be tested. Per germline, CDR1 DFQATT and CDR2 SNEGSKA (reference sequence). The CDR3 has 17 residues. CDR3: CSAPPGTSGKTLLEQYF.

The rearrangement links TRBV12-3 or TRBV12-4 to TRBJ2-7; the D call of TRBD2 rests on TCRdb alone, since no DNA is present to check it. The CDR3 extends over 16 amino acids. CDR3 sequence reads: CASSKTSGRSGYEQYF.

The genes are TRBV19 and TRBJ1-5; TCRdb's assignment of TRBD1 cannot be checked, as there is no DNA. This CDR3 is built from 14 residues. The germline V gene encodes CDR1 LNHDA and CDR2 SQIVND (reference sequence). This CDR3 is CASSIPGDRQPQHF.

V and J are TRBV28 and TRBJ1-2; the D gene TCRdb calls, TRBD1, cannot be checked with no DNA. From germline, CDR1 is MDHEN and CDR2 SYDVKM. This CDR3 comprises 12 residues. The CDR3: CASSGQVGGYTF.

V usage is TRBV5-1 and J usage is TRBJ1-1; the D gene TCRdb calls, TRBD1, cannot be checked with no DNA. CDR3 length: 15 amino acids. Germline V gene lookup returns CDR1 SGHRS and CDR2 YFSETQ. The CDR3 sequence: CASSPGAASNTEAFF.

CDR3 sequence reads: CASSYGPPTPVQPQHF. The gene calls are TRBV6-5 and TRBJ1-5; TCRdb lists TRBD1, though no DNA is available to test this call. The germline gives CDR1 MNHEY, CDR2 SVGAGI. This CDR3 spans 16 amino acids.

The CDR3 is CASSRRDGRHTDTQYF. The rearrangement links TRBV7-2 to TRBJ2-3; TCRdb names TRBD1, which stays unverified in the absence of DNA. Germline values: CDR1 SGHTA, CDR2 FQGNSA. The CDR3 loop spans 16 amino acids.

The chain joins TRBV7-2 to TRBJ2-3. The V gene's germline CDR1 is SGHTA and CDR2 FQGNSA. The CDR3 contains 12 residues. The CDR3 sequence is CAYRTSTDTQYF.

The chain recombines TRBV20-1 with TRBJ1-2; there is no DNA to check the TCRdb D call of TRBD1. The CDR3 is 13 residues long. Germline V lookup: CDR1 DFQATT, CDR2 SNEGSKA (reference sequence). CDR3 loop: CSARDSGGYGYTF.

This chain uses TRBV25-1 with TRBJ2-3; as DNA is missing, the TRBD2 call by TCRdb cannot be tested. Germline CDR1 and CDR2: MGHDK and SYGVNS. This CDR3 region has 13 residues. The CDR3 reads CATSPPTGDTQYF.

This chain connects TRBV20-1 to TRBJ2-3; the D call of TRBD1 rests on TCRdb alone, since no DNA is present to check it. This CDR3 has 14 residues. Germline-derived CDR1 and CDR2 are DFQATT and SNEGSKA (reference sequence). CDR3 sequence: CSATGQGSTDTQYF.

CDR3 region: CASSPGGETQYF. V usage is TRBV12-3 or TRBV12-4 and J usage is TRBJ2-5; TCRdb's D call of TRBD1 is untestable without DNA. The CDR3 is 12 amino acids.